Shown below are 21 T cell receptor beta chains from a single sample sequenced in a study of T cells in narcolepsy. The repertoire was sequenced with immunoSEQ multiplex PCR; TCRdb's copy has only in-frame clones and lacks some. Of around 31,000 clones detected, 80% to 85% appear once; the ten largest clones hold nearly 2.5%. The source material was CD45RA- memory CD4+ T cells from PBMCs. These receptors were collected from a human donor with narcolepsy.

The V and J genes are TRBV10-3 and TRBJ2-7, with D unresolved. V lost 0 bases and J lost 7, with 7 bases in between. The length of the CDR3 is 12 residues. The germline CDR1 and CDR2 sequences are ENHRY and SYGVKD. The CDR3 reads CAISESQREQYF. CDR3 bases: TGTGCCATCAGTGAGTCCCAGAGAGAGCAGTACTTC.

The CDR3 sequence: CASSPRWDDEKLFF. The CDR3 coding sequence is TGCGCCAGCAGCCCACGCTGGGACGATGAAAAACTGTTTTTT. This chain uses TRBV4-3 with TRBJ1-4, with D possibly being TRBD1 (5 bases). Germline loops: CDR1 LGHNA, CDR2 YSLEER. There are 14 residues in the CDR3. Trimming removed 4 bases from V and 6 bases from J, with 12 bases in between.

The CDR3 sequence: CASRKGDTQYF. The CDR3, as DNA: TGTGCCAGCAGGAAGGGCGATACGCAGTATTTT. This chain links TRBV6-5 with TRBJ2-3; D gene uncertain. This CDR3 is 11 amino acids long. The V end lost 6 bases, the J end lost 6 bases, and 7 bases lay between the germline ends. Germline V gives CDR1 MNHEY, CDR2 SVGAGI.

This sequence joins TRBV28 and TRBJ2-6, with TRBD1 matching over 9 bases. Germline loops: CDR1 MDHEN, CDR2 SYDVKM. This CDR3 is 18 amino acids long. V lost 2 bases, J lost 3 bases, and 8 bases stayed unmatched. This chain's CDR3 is CASSLAGQGVDGANVLTF. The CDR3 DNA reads TGTGCCAGCAGTTTAGCGGGACAGGGTGTTGATGGGGCCAACGTCCTGACTTTC.

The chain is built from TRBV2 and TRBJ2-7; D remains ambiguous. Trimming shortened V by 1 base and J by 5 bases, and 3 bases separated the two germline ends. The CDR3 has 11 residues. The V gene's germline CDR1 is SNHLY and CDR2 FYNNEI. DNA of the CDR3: TGTGCCAGCAGTGAAGTCAACGAGCAGTACTTC. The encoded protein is CASSEVNEQYF.

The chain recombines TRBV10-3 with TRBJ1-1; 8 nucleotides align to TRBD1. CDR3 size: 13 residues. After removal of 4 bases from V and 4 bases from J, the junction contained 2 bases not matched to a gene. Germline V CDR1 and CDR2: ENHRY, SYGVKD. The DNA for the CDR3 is TGTGCCATCAGTGGACAGGGGACCACTGAAGCTTTCTTT. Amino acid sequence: CAISGQGTTEAFF.

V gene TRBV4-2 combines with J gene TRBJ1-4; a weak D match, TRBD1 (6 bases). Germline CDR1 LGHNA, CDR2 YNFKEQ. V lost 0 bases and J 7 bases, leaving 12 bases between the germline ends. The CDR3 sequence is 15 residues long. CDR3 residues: CASSQDTGLAEKLFF. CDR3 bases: TGTGCCAGCAGCCAAGATACAGGGTTGGCTGAAAAACTGTTTTTT.

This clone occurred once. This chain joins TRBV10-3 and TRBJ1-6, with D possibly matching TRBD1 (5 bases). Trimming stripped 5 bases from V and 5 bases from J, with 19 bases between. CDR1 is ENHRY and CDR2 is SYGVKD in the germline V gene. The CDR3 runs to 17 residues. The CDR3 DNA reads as TGTGCCATCAGTTTAGCCCCGGGACTCCCTGATAATTCACCCCTCCACTTT. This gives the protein CAISLAPGLPDNSPLHF.

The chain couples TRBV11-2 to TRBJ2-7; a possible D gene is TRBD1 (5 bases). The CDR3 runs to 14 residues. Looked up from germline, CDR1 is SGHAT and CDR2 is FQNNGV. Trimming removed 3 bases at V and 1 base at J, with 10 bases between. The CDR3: CASSFDSNSYEQYF. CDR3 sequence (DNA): TGTGCCAGCAGCTTCGACAGTAATTCCTACGAGCAGTACTTC.

CDR3 sequence: CASRSEGAVHEQYF. The CDR3 coding sequence is TGTGCCAGCAGGTCAGAGGGAGCGGTGCACGAGCAGTACTTC. This chain links TRBV6-6 with TRBJ2-7; possibly TRBD2 for D (5 bases). With 6 bases removed from V and 5 bases from J, the gap between germline ends came to 17 bases. From germline, CDR1 is MNHNY and CDR2 SVGAGI (reference sequence). There are 14 residues in the CDR3.

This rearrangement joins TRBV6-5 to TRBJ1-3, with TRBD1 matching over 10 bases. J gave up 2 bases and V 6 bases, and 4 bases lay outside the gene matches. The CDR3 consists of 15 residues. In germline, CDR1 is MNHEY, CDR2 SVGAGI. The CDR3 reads CASRRQGAAGNTIYF. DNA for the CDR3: TGTGCCAGCAGAAGACAGGGGGCGGCTGGAAACACCATATATTTT.

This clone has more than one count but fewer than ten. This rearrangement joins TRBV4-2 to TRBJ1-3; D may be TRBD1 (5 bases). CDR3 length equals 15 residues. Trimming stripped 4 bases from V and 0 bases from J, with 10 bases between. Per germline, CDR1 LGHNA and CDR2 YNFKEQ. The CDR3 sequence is CASSRRGDSGNTIYF. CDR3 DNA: TGTGCCAGCAGCCGTCGGGGGGACTCTGGAAACACCATATATTTT.

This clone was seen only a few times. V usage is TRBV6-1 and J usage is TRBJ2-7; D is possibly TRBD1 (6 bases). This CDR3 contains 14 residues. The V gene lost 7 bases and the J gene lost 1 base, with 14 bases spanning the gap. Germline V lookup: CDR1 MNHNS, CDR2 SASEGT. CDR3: CASKLQGWSYEQYF. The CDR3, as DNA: TGTGCCAGCAAATTACAGGGATGGTCCTACGAGCAGTACTTC.

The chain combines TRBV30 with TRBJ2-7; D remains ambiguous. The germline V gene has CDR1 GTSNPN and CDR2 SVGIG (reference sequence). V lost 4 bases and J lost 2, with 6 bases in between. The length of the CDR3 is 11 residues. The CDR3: CAWMGTYEQYF. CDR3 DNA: TGTGCCTGGATGGGTACCTACGAGCAGTACTTC.

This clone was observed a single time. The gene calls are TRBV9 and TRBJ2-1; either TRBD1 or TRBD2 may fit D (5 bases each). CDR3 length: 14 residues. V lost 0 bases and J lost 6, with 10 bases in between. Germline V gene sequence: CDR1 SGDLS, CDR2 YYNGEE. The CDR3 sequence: CASSVDQGVNEQFF. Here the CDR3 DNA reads TGTGCCAGCAGCGTAGATCAGGGAGTCAATGAGCAGTTCTTC.

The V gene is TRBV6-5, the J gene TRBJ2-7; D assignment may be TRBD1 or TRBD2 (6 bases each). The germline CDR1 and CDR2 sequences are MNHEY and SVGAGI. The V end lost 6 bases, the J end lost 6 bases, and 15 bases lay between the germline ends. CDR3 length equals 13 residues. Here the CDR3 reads CASSREGGSEQYF. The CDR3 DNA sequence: TGTGCCAGCAGCCGGGAAGGGGGGTCCGAGCAGTACTTC.

The CDR3 DNA follows: TGTGCCAGCAGTTTAAGTTCCGGACAGAAGTACTTC. Translation: CASSLSSGQKYF. V and J are TRBV28 and TRBJ2-7; maybe TRBD1 (6 bases). V lost 2 bases and J lost 11, with 13 bases in between. The germline gives CDR1 MDHEN, CDR2 SYDVKM. The CDR3 sequence is 12 residues long. Using reference TRBV28 and TRBJ2-7 for the parts outside the CDR3, the full variable domain is DVKVTQSSRYLVKRTGEKVFLECVQDMDHENMFWYRQDPGLGLRLIYFSYDVKMKEKGDIPEGYSVSREKKERFSLILESASTNQTSMYLCASSLSSGQKYFGPGTRLTVT.

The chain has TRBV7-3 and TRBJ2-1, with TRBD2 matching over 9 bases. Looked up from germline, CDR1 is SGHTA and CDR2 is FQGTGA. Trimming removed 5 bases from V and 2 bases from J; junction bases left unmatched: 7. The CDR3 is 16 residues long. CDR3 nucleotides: TGTGCCAGCAGCATAGTAGCGGGAGCCACCTACAATGAGCAGTTCTTC. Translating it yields CASSIVAGATYNEQFF. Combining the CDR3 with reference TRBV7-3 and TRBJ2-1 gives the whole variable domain GAGVSQTPSNKVTEKGKYVELRCDPISGHTALYWYRQSLGQGPEFLIYFQGTGAADDSGLPNDRFFAVRPEGSVSTLKIQRTERGDSAVYLCASSIVAGATYNEQFFGPGTRLTVL.

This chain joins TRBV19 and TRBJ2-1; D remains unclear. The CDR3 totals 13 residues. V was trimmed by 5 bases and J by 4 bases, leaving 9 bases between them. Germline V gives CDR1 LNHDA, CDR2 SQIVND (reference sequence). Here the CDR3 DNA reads TGTGCCAGTAGTGTCTCGGCTTACAATGAGCAGTTCTTC. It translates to CASSVSAYNEQFF.

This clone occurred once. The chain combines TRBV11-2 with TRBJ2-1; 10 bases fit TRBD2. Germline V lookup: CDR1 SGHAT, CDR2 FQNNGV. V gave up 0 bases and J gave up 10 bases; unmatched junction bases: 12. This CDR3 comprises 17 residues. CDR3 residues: CASSLDVRSSGREEQFF. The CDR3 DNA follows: TGTGCCAGCAGCTTAGATGTAAGGTCTAGCGGGAGAGAGGAGCAGTTCTTC.

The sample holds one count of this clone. The CDR3 nucleotides read TGCGCCAGCAGGAGTGAAACCTATAATTCACCCCTCCACTTT. Amino acids: CASRSETYNSPLHF. This chain connects TRBV5-1 to TRBJ1-6; D remains ambiguous. Per germline, CDR1 SGHRS and CDR2 YFSETQ. Trimming removed 5 bases at V and 2 bases at J, with 8 bases between. This CDR3 spans 14 amino acids.